This TCR beta chain was captured by sequencing in a study of blood T cell repertoires in COVID-19 (dated by TCRdb to the early 2020s). General notes on the study: Collaborator samples came from the United States, Italy and Spain and covered acute and convalescent phases of COVID-19. A freely available public database, intended as a resource for researchers studying the immune response to SARS-CoV-2, is where the repertoires were released. The prospective study material was composed of cDNA or gDNA derived from T cells, B-cell-depleted T cells, or PBMCs. The samples were drawn from the first 160 participants of the ongoing ImmuneRACE study and from over a thousand subjects provided by 6 global collaborators. A de-identified subject ID, COVID-19 status, age in years and sex were almost always included in the sample metadata. HLA class I and class II types, where available, came from metadata supplied by the sample provider rather than from assay-based typing. Deeply sampled blood TCRbeta repertoires from subjects exposed to, actively infected with, or recovered from COVID-19 were included in the dataset. Study-level results and caveats: How much clinical and demographic metadata was included differed by source and by participant, and the metadata was provided uncurated.

A note on this clone: It has no known antigen specificity. No clone much larger than this one lies a single base away; base qualities are absent.

Each collaborating institution followed its own protocols to collect whole blood in K2EDTA tubes. Collaborator samples were shipped for TCRbeta analysis as frozen whole blood, isolated PBMCs, or DNA extracted from either sample type. TCRbeta CDR3 regions were amplified from genomic DNA using the immunoSEQ Assay, a bias-controlled multiplex PCR. The authors' analysis ran thus. Nucleated cell counts per sample were estimated from amplification of reference gene primers within the assay. To quantify the absolute abundance of each unique TCRbeta CDR3 rearrangement, sequence reads were collapsed and filtered. Productive Simpson clonality was computed per sample as the square root of Simpson's diversity index over productive rearrangements. This is the immuneACCESS table as TCRdb keeps it, with only in-frame sequences that have V and J called. A part of the clones is gone; compared with another copy, unresolved V genes explain less than half, and the rest is unexplained. From that table come the V and J calls and clone size; the DNA was used to work out D and trimming. Within this sample are 400,000 to 550,000 clones, with around 88% of them counted one time only. The top ten clonotypes cover about 4.3% of the sample.

V drops 1 base and J drops 5 bases, leaving 14 bases in between. Via the germline V gene (reference sequence), CDR1 is LGHDT and CDR2 YNNKEL. The CDR3 sequence holds 15 residues, the cysteine and phenylalanine included. The read is trimmed to its CDR3 DNA, 45 bases read in frame from base 1. Sequenced input: peripheral blood. The chain is assembled from TRBV3-1 (or the pseudogene TRBV3-2) and TRBJ2-5; the D gene is possibly TRBD2, with 6 bases matching. The clonotype comes from a woman aged 25 to 39 with acute or convalescent COVID-19. The CDR3: CASSQGSGGWETQYF. DNA sequence: TGTGCCAGCAGCCAAGGCTCTGGGGGGTGGGAGACCCAGTACTTC.